These 25 T cell receptor beta chains came from one sample sequenced in a study of beta chain features in type 1 diabetes. The entirety of the isolated RNA underwent reverse transcription, so expressed TCRB transcripts were sequenced. TCRdb's copy holds only in-frame clones and misses some; the assay was immunoSEQ multiplex PCR. The table has around 500,000 clones, around 10% seen once. Sequencing was carried out using naive CD4+ T cells from blood. These receptor sequences come from a woman aged 18-30 years in good health.

A few counts support this clone. V usage is TRBV6-5 and J usage is TRBJ1-2, with D unresolved. Trimming took off 0 bases at V and 6 bases at J, with 11 bases between the two ends. CDR3 length equals 14 residues. Germline V gene sequence: CDR1 MNHEY, CDR2 SVGAGI. The CDR3 reads CASSYSMTRDGYTF. The DNA for the CDR3 is TGTGCCAGCAGTTACTCGATGACGCGGGATGGCTACACCTTC.

This clone appeared a few times. The chain carries TRBV10-3 and TRBJ2-2; D gene ambiguous. Trimming cost V 8 bases and J 8 bases, with 6 bases left between them. The CDR3 spans 10 residues. Germline CDR1 reads ENHRY; CDR2 reads SYGVKD. CDR3 DNA sequence: TGTGCCATCGGGTCTGGGGAGCTGTTTTTT. Its translation: CAIGSGELFF.

The chain is built from TRBV4-3 and TRBJ2-7; D gene unclear. The germline V gene encodes CDR1 LGHNA and CDR2 YSLEER. The CDR3 is 16 amino acids. Trimming cost V 3 bases and J 2 bases, with 17 bases left between them. The CDR3 loop reads CASSHDARSSTYEQYF. CDR3 sequence (DNA): TGCGCCAGCAGCCACGATGCCAGGTCCTCAACCTACGAGCAGTACTTC.

The chain links TRBV15 to TRBJ2-4, with D perhaps assigned TRBD1 or TRBD2 (6 bases each). In germline, CDR1 is LNHNV, CDR2 YYDKDF (reference sequence). The CDR3 spans 17 residues. The V and J ends lost 0 bases and 0 bases respectively, with 12 bases between them. CDR3 bases: TGTGCCACCAGCAGAGATAGGGGGGCCCAAGCCAAAAACATTCAGTACTTC. This translates into CATSRDRGAQAKNIQYF.

This clone was counted a few times. V gene TRBV9 combines with J gene TRBJ1-6, with TRBD1 as a possible D gene (5 bases). CDR3 size: 15 residues. V lost 4 bases to trimming and J lost 10 bases, with 18 bases between them. Germline V gene lookup returns CDR1 SGDLS and CDR2 YYNGEE. CDR3 nucleotides: TGTGCCAGCAGCTCAGAAGGACATCCGCGATCACCCCTCCACTTT. This sequence encodes CASSSEGHPRSPLHF.

The chain is built from TRBV5-1 and TRBJ1-4, with TRBD1 as a possible D gene (5 bases). V was trimmed by 5 bases and J by 8 bases, leaving 19 bases between them. CDR1 is SGHRS and CDR2 is YFSETQ in the germline V gene. The CDR3 length is 15 residues. The CDR3: CASSWGSGGHEKLFF. CDR3 nucleotides: TGCGCCAGCAGTTGGGGTTCTGGTGGACACGAAAAACTGTTTTTT.

This clone was seen ten or more times. Other DNA sequences in the sample encode the same CDR3. In DNA, the CDR3 is TGTGCCAGCAGCCAAGTGGCGGGCGCCTACAATGAGCAGTTCTTC. Translating gives CASSQVAGAYNEQFF. This chain connects TRBV14 to TRBJ2-1; TRBD2 is a possible D gene (5 bases). CDR3 length: 15 amino acids. V dropped 1 base and J dropped 2 bases, with 9 bases sitting between them. CDR1 SGHDN and CDR2 FVKESK come from the germline V gene.

This rearrangement joins TRBV15 to TRBJ2-7; tentatively, D is TRBD1 or TRBD2 (5 bases each). Germline CDR1 and CDR2: LNHNV and YYDKDF (reference sequence). This CDR3 comprises 13 residues. The V end lost 3 bases, the J end lost 8 bases, and 14 bases lay between the germline ends. CDR3 protein: CATSRNLGDQQYV. CDR3 DNA sequence: TGTGCCACCAGCAGGAATTTGGGGGATCAGCAGTACGTC.

This clone appeared a few times. The rearrangement joins TRBV7-9 to TRBJ2-2; 7 positions agree with TRBD1. The CDR3 has 15 amino acids. The germline gives CDR1 SEHNR, CDR2 FQNEAQ (reference sequence). Trimming cost V 5 bases and J 2 bases; bases outside gene matches: 5. The CDR3 region is CASSRQGINTGELFF. The CDR3 coding sequence is TGTGCCAGCAGCCGACAGGGAATAAACACCGGGGAGCTGTTTTTT.

The chain uses TRBV15 and TRBJ2-7; D possibly uses TRBD1 or TRBD2 (5 bases each). Deletions cut 1 base from V and 2 bases from J, with 12 bases between. The CDR3 totals 15 residues. Germline values: CDR1 LNHNV, CDR2 YYDKDF (reference sequence). Here the CDR3 DNA reads TGTGCCACCAGCAGAGGTAGGGACGAAGCCTACGAGCAGTACTTC. It encodes CATSRGRDEAYEQYF. The whole variable domain, filled in from reference TRBV15 and TRBJ2-7, reads DAMVIQNPRYQVTQFGKPVTLSCSQTLNHNVMYWYQQKSSQAPKLLFHYYDKDFNNEADTPDNFQSRRPNTSFCFLDIRSPGLGDTAMYLCATSRGRDEAYEQYFGPGTRLTVT.

The chain uses TRBV27 and TRBJ1-1; 8 bases match TRBD1. Germline lookup yields CDR1 MNHEY and CDR2 SMNVEV (reference sequence). The CDR3 extends over 13 amino acids. With V trimmed by 8 bases and J by 1 base, 3 bases remained unmatched. Written as DNA, the CDR3 is TGTGCCAGCGCAGGGGGCGCGAACACTGAAGCTTTCTTT. This gives the protein CASAGGANTEAFF.

The rearrangement joins TRBV7-9 to TRBJ2-3; D is uncertain. This CDR3 region has 14 residues. The germline CDR1 and CDR2 sequences are SEHNR and FQNEAQ (reference sequence). Trimming shortened V by 6 bases and J by 6 bases, and 16 bases separated the two germline ends. The CDR3 region has the DNA TGTGCCAGCAGTTCTTTGGCTCCTGGGGATACGCAGTATTTT. Protein sequence: CASSSLAPGDTQYF.

This clone was recorded a few times. This rearrangement joins TRBV19 to TRBJ2-2, with D possibly matching TRBD1 (6 bases). V gave up 7 bases and J gave up 3 bases, with 12 bases separating them. Germline-derived CDR1 and CDR2 are LNHDA and SQIVND (reference sequence). This CDR3 contains 14 residues. CDR3 nucleotide sequence: TGTGCCAGTACCTTAGGACAGTACACCGGGGAGCTGTTTTTT. Amino acids: CASTLGQYTGELFF.

This rearrangement joins TRBV30 to TRBJ1-2; 9 bases fit TRBD1. Trimming at V came to 2 bases and at J to 7 bases, leaving 11 bases not matched to a gene. Germline V gene data show CDR1 as GTSNPN and CDR2 as SVGIG (reference sequence). CDR3 length: 15 residues. The CDR3: CAWSKRDRVFGGYTF. DNA of the CDR3: TGTGCCTGGAGTAAAAGGGACAGGGTATTCGGTGGCTACACCTTC.

There are a few counts of this clone. The V gene is TRBV30, the J gene TRBJ2-3; 9 bases are a match to TRBD2. CDR3 size: 16 residues. J gave up 5 bases and V 2 bases, and 11 bases lay outside the gene matches. The V gene's germline CDR1 is GTSNPN and CDR2 SVGIG (reference sequence). The CDR3 loop is CAWSMASGTTVDTQYF. The DNA of the CDR3 is TGTGCCTGGAGTATGGCTAGCGGGACTACCGTAGATACGCAGTATTTT.

This clone was detected a few times. Here the CDR3 DNA reads TGTGCCAGCAGTGGAGAGGGGTCTAACATTCAGTACTTC. It encodes CASSGEGSNIQYF. The rearrangement joins TRBV2 to TRBJ2-4; D tentatively fits TRBD1 or TRBD2 (5 bases each). Germline assignment: CDR1 SNHLY and CDR2 FYNNEI. V lost 4 bases and J lost 7, with 11 bases in between. CDR3 length: 13 residues.

The chain recombines TRBV29-1 with TRBJ1-2; D might be TRBD1 (6 bases). In germline, CDR1 is SQVTM, CDR2 ANQGSEA. The CDR3 contains 13 residues. V was shortened by 7 bases and J by 2 bases, with 14 bases between the two germline ends. CDR3 DNA: TGCAGCGCTTACCGGACAGAGAACTATGGCTACACCTTC. Translated, it gives CSAYRTENYGYTF. Variable domain in full (rest from reference TRBV29-1 and TRBJ1-2): SAVISQKPSRDICQRGTSLTIQCQVDSQVTMMFWYRQQPGQSLTLIATANQGSEATYESGFVIDKFPISRPNLTFSTLTVSNMSPEDSSIYLCSAYRTENYGYTFGSGTRLTVV.

J is TRBJ2-3 and V is TRBV7-2, with no clear D. Germline lookup yields CDR1 SGHTA and CDR2 FQGNSA. Trimming removed 5 bases from V and 3 bases from J, with 3 bases in between. The CDR3 loop spans 11 amino acids. In nucleotides, the CDR3 is TGTGCCAGCAGCGCAACAGATACGCAGTATTTT. This codes for CASSATDTQYF.

Written as DNA, the CDR3 is TGTGCCAGCAGCCGGGACTACGAAGGCAATGAGCAGTTCTTC. It specifies CASSRDYEGNEQFF. The chain employs TRBV6-5 and TRBJ2-1; TRBD2 aligns across 7 bases. The length of the CDR3 is 14 residues. The ends lost 6 bases at V and 6 bases at J; junction bases unmatched: 8. Germline lookup yields CDR1 MNHEY and CDR2 SVGAGI.

Here the CDR3 DNA reads TGTGCCAGCAGCCGGACAGGGCGTGACGAGCAGTACGTC. Amino acid sequence: CASSRTGRDEQYV. The V gene is TRBV7-3, the J gene TRBJ2-7; 8 nucleotides agree with TRBD1. The CDR3 contains 13 residues. J was trimmed by 5 bases and V by 5 bases; bases with no gene match: 5. Germline loops: CDR1 SGHTA, CDR2 FQGTGA.

This clone has just a few counts. The chain has TRBV5-1 and TRBJ2-4; D uncertain. Looked up from germline, CDR1 is SGHRS and CDR2 is YFSETQ. V was shortened by 0 bases and J by 6 bases, with 13 bases between the two germline ends. The CDR3 length is 15 residues. The CDR3 DNA reads TGCGCCAGCAGCTTGGATGGAGCGCGACCAAACATTCAGTACTTC. Translated: CASSLDGARPNIQYF.

This clone was seen a few times. The chain carries TRBV28 and TRBJ2-5; 12 bases line up with TRBD2. The junction had 6 bases not matched to a gene; V was cut back by 3 bases and J by 4 bases. Germline V gene lookup returns CDR1 MDHEN and CDR2 SYDVKM. CDR3 length equals 16 residues. The CDR3 is CASSLSSGGAPETQYF. The CDR3 nucleotides read TGTGCCAGCAGTTTGTCTAGCGGGGGGGCACCAGAGACCCAGTACTTC.

This clone came up a few times. The chain uses TRBV4-2 and TRBJ1-3; D call uncertain. The V end lost 1 base, the J end lost 5 bases, and 21 bases lay between the germline ends. The CDR3 extends over 18 amino acids. The germline V gene has CDR1 LGHNA and CDR2 YNFKEQ. Here the CDR3 DNA reads TGTGCCAGCAGCCAAGCTACCGGGAGCACCCCTGGGAGAAACACCATATATTTT. Translated: CASSQATGSTPGRNTIYF.

This clone has only a few counts. Written as DNA, the CDR3 is TGTGCTAGTGGTTTCCGGGAAGGCAATGAGCAGTTCTTC. It translates to CASGFREGNEQFF. V usage is TRBV12-5 and J usage is TRBJ2-1; TRBD2 is a possible D gene (5 bases). V was pared by 3 bases and J by 6 bases, with 9 bases between. This CDR3 contains 13 residues. Per the germline V gene, CDR1 is LGHNT and CDR2 is FRNRAP.

J is TRBJ2-3 and V is TRBV6-5; 14 bases align to TRBD2. This CDR3 spans 13 amino acids. Germline V gene lookup returns CDR1 MNHEY and CDR2 SVGAGI. CDR3 nucleotides: TGTGGGACTAGCGGGGGGTTTACAGATACGCAGTATTTT. Its protein is CGTSGGFTDTQYF.